The 3 T cell receptor beta chains reported below all come from one sample, sequenced in a study of regulatory T cells in long-lasting Graves disease. As for time point: newly diagnosed GD, antithyroid drugs for less than 3 months. PBMCs provided the RNA from which the TCR library was made. Sequencing libraries for TCR beta were prepared with iRepertoire HTBI primers and Arm-PCR of CDR3 regions. Each CDR3 protein gets one entry after TCRdb re-called the multiplex PCR reads with MiXCR. The table records about 460,000 distinct CDR3 sequences, about 15% of them present only once. In addition, the sample was reused for a study of T cells in Graves' hyperthyroidism and ophthalmopathy.

The sequencing used peripheral blood mononuclear cells (PBMCs), collected at new diagnosis, from a patient treated with antithyroid drugs. These receptors all stem from a woman aged 45 to 65 with Graves disease.

This clonotype was found many times. V usage is TRBV12-3 or TRBV12-4 and J usage is TRBJ2-3; 13 bases match TRBD2. J lost 4 bases, V lost 6 bases, and 7 bases had no gene match. The CDR3 spans 16 residues. DNA for the CDR3: TGTGCCAGCAGCCCTGGGACTAGCGGGAATGCAGATACGCAGTATTTT. Its protein product is CASSPGTSGNADTQYF.

This clonotype was seen ten or more times. The J gene is TRBJ1-6, the V gene TRBV28; 7 bases line up with TRBD1. CDR1 and CDR2 (germline): MDHEN, SYDVKM. There are 14 residues in the CDR3. The J segment lost 8 bases and the V segment lost 4 bases, leaving 5 bases of the junction unmatched. Here the CDR3 DNA reads TGTGCCAGCAGTTCCGGGACAGCTTATTCACCCCTCCACTTT. It specifies CASSSGTAYSPLHF.

This clonotype has at least ten counts. The V call is TRBV4-2, the J call TRBJ2-3, with TRBD2 matching over 8 bases. This CDR3 region has 16 residues. Trimming at V came to 0 bases and at J to 2 bases, leaving 4 bases not matched to a gene. In germline, CDR1 is LGHNA, CDR2 YNFKEQ. The CDR3 bases are TGTGCCAGCAGCCAAGAGGGCGGGAGGCCCACAGATACGCAGTATTTT. Its protein is CASSQEGGRPTDTQYF.